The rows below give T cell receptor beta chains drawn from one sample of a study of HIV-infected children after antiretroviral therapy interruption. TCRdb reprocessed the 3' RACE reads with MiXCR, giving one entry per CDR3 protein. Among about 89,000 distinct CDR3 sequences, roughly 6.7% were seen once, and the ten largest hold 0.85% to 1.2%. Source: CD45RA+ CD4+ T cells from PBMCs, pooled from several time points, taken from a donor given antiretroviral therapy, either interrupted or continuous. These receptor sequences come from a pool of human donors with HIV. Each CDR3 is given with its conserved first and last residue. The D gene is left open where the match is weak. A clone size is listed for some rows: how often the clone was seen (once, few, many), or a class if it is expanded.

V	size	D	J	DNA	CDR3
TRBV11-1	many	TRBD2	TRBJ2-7	TGTGCCAGCAGCTTAGCTAGCGGGAGCTCCTACGAGCAGTACTTC	CASSLASGSSYEQYF
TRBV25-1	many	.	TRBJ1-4	TGTGCCAGCAGTGAATATATTGGCAATTCGGAAAAACTGTTTTTT	CASSEYIGNSEKLFF
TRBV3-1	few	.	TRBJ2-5	TGTGCCAGCAGCCCCTATGATGAGACCCAGTACTTC	CASSPYDETQYF
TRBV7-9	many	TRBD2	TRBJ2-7	TGTGCCAGCAGCCCCTCGGGACTAGCCCAACTCCAGTACTTC	CASSPSGLAQLQYF
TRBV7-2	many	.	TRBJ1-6	TGTGCCAGCAGGCCCCCAGGGGTCTATAATTCACCCCTCCACTTT	CASRPPGVYNSPLHF
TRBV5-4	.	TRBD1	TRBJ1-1	TGTGCCAGCAGCTTGCCAGGACAGGGTATCACTGAAGCTTTCTTT	CASSLPGQGITEAFF
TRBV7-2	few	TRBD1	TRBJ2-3	TGTGCCAGCAGCTTAAGGACAGGGGATGGAGCAGATACGCAGTATTTT	CASSLRTGDGADTQYF
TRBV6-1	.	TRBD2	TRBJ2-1	TGTGCCAGCAGTGTCCTAGCGGGGGGCCCCAATGAGCAGTTCTTC	CASSVLAGGPNEQFF
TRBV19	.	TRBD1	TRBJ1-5	TGTGCCAGTAGTATAGATTACGCACAGGGGGCGCGGAGCCAGCATTTT	CASSIDYAQGARSQHF
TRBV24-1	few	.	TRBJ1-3	TGTGCCACCCCTGACCGGGACCCGAAGGTGGACACCATATATTTT	CATPDRDPKVDTIYF
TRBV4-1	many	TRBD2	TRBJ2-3	TGCGCCAGCAGCTTTCTAGCGGCCGGCACAGATACGCAGTATTTT	CASSFLAAGTDTQYF
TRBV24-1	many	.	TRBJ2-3	TGTGCCACCAGTGCCCCGGCAGGCGCAGATACGCAGTATTTT	CATSAPAGADTQYF
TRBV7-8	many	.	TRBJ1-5	TGTGCCAGCAGTCTAGTCGGCCAGGGGAGTCTGAAGCCCCAGCATTTT	CASSLVGQGSLKPQHF
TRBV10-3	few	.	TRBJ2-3	TGTGCCATCAGCGACTTTAGCGGAGGGGGGGCTGATACGCAGTATTTT	CAISDFSGGGADTQYF
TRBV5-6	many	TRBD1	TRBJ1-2	TGTGCCAGCAGCACGACAGGGGGCGTAGGTGGCTACACCTTC	CASSTTGGVGGYTF
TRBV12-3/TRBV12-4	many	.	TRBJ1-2	TGTGCCAGCAGTCGAAACTATGGCTACACCTTC	CASSRNYGYTF
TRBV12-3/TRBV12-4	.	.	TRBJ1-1	TGTGCCAGCAGCAATAGACAGGTCCTTATGAACACTGAAGCTTTCTTT	CASSNRQVLMNTEAFF
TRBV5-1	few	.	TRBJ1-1	TGCGCCAGCAGCCCGCAGGGGAATGAAGCTTTCTTT	CASSPQGNEAFF
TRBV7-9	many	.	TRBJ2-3	TGTGCCAGCAGCACACCACGCAATGGTCCCACAGATACGCAGTATTTT	CASSTPRNGPTDTQYF
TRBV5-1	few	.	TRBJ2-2	TGCGCCAGCAGCTTGGTCCGGGGGCTGGGCACCGGGGAGCTGTTTTTT	CASSLVRGLGTGELFF
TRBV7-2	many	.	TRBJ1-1	TGTGCCAGCAGCTTAGTACAGAGCGTCATGAACACTGAAGCTTTCTTT	CASSLVQSVMNTEAFF
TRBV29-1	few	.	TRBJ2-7	TGCAGCGTTGCCAGGACCGTGAGCTCCTACGAGCAGTACTTC	CSVARTVSSYEQYF
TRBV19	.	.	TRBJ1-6	TGTGCCAGTAGTATTAGGAGGGAGAGGGGATCACCCCTCCACTTT	CASSIRRERGSPLHF
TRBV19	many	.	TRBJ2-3	TGTGCCAGTAGTATAAACGGCGATACGCAGTATTTT	CASSINGDTQYF
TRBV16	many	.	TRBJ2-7	TGTGCCAGCAGCCAACCGTCCGACTCCTACGAGCAGTACTTC	CASSQPSDSYEQYF
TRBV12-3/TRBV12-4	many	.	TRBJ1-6	TGTGCCAGCAGTTTAGAGAGGGATTCACCCCTCCACTTT	CASSLERDSPLHF
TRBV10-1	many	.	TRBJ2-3	TGCGCCAGCAGTGAGTCGCCCCACAATACAGATACGCAGTATTTT	CASSESPHNTDTQYF
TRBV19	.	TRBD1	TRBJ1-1	TGTGCCAGTAGTATCGCCGCCAGGGGGGTAAACACTGAAGCTTTCTTT	CASSIAARGVNTEAFF
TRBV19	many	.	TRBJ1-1	TGTGCCAGTGGCGACTTGAACACTGAAGCTTTCTTT	CASGDLNTEAFF
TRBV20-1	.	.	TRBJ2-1	TGCAGTGCTACCCCGACTGCCTACAATGAGCAGTTCTTC	CSATPTAYNEQFF
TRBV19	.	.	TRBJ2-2	TGTGCCAGTAGTATAGTTATCACCGGGGAGCTGTTTTTT	CASSIVITGELFF
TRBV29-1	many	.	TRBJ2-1	TGCAGCGTTGGCGTGGGGCCTGGGTCGAATGAGCAGTTCTTC	CSVGVGPGSNEQFF
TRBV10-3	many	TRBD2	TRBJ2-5	TGTGCCACCACGGGGGGGGTACAAGAGACCCAGTACTTC	CATTGGVQETQYF
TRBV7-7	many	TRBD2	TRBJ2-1	TGTGCCAGCAGCTCCTACCCGCGCGGACTAGCGGGGGGGCGCAATGAGCAGTTCTTC	CASSSYPRGLAGGRNEQFF
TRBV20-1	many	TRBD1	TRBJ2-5	TGCAGTGCCGTCGGGACAGGGGGTTACGGGACCCAGTACTTC	CSAVGTGGYGTQYF
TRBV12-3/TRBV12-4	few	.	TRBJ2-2	TGTGCCAGCAGTTTATTCGTCAACGGAGTTAACACCGGGGAGCTGTTTTTT	CASSLFVNGVNTGELFF